Each of the 25 T cell receptor beta chains below was sequenced from the same sample in a study of T cells after yellow fever vaccination. TCRdb processed the 5' RACE reads anew with MiXCR; each CDR3 protein has one entry. The sample comprises about 350,000 distinct CDR3 sequences, more than 9% of which are singletons, and roughly a sixth rests with the top ten. The sequences come from PBMCs, collected on the day of the first yellow fever vaccination. These receptors were collected from a man aged 18 to 29 who received the YFV17D yellow fever vaccine.

Many counts were recorded for this clonotype. The chain employs TRBV9 and TRBJ2-1, with 7 nucleotides matching TRBD2. Losses at the gene ends were 0 bases for V and 6 bases for J; bases not matched to a gene: 9. This CDR3 has 16 amino acids. CDR1 is SGDLS, CDR2 YYNGEE, per germline. CDR3 residues: CASSVGPLRGTNEQFF. CDR3 DNA: TGTGCCAGCAGCGTAGGCCCTTTGCGGGGGACCAATGAGCAGTTCTTC.

This rearrangement joins TRBV3-1 to TRBJ1-1; D possibly corresponds to TRBD1 (6 bases). The germline V and J ends were trimmed by 2 bases and 4 bases, with 17 bases remaining between them. This CDR3 spans 16 amino acids. The germline CDR1 and CDR2 sequences are LGHDT and YNNKEL (reference sequence). The CDR3 here is CASSQSYTGFGTEAFF. In nucleotides, the CDR3 is TGTGCCAGCAGCCAATCGTATACAGGGTTCGGCACTGAAGCTTTCTTT.

The CDR3 nucleotides are TGTGCCAGCTCACCACAGGGAGCCTACAATGAGCAGTTCTTC. Translating it yields CASSPQGAYNEQFF. The chain uses TRBV18 and TRBJ2-1; D may be TRBD2 (5 bases). The CDR3 is made up of 14 amino acids. Between the trimmed V and J ends, which lost 1 base and 2 bases, there was a span of 6 bases. Germline loops: CDR1 KGHSH, CDR2 LQKENI.

This clonotype was counted at least ten times. This chain connects TRBV20-1 to TRBJ2-7; D might be TRBD1 (6 bases). This CDR3 is built from 12 residues. Trimming cost V 1 base and J 4 bases, with 8 bases left between them. Germline V gene lookup returns CDR1 DFQATT and CDR2 SNEGSKA (reference sequence). The CDR3 sequence: CSARGGGYEQYV. In nucleotides, the CDR3 is TGCAGTGCTAGAGGAGGGGGTTACGAGCAGTACGTC.

This chain joins TRBV20-1 and TRBJ1-6; TRBD1 aligns across 7 bases. The V and J ends lost 1 base and 10 bases, in that order; junction bases with no gene match: 7. Germline assignment: CDR1 DFQATT and CDR2 SNEGSKA (reference sequence). The CDR3 sequence is 14 residues long. This chain's CDR3 is CSARGRGRQSPLHF. The CDR3 DNA sequence: TGCAGTGCTAGAGGCAGGGGGAGGCAATCACCCCTCCACTTT.

This clonotype occurred a few times. The chain carries TRBV11-2 and TRBJ2-7; D not resolved. V lost 1 base to trimming and J lost 6 bases, with 10 bases between them. Germline V CDR1 and CDR2: SGHAT, FQNNGV. The CDR3 runs 13 residues. The CDR3 is CASSLVTLGEQYF. The CDR3, as DNA: TGTGCCAGCAGCTTAGTCACTTTGGGCGAGCAGTACTTC.

Ten or more counts support this clonotype. This rearrangement joins TRBV12-3 or TRBV12-4 to TRBJ1-2; D not certain. This CDR3 contains 12 residues. The V and J ends lost 8 bases and 3 bases respectively, with 10 bases between them. This CDR3 reads CASVERDYGYTF. CDR3 coding DNA: TGTGCCAGCGTCGAAAGGGACTATGGCTACACCTTC.

The chain combines TRBV18 with TRBJ2-2; unclear D gene. Germline CDR1 reads KGHSH; CDR2 reads LQKENI. Deletions cut 6 bases from V and 7 bases from J, with 0 bases between. The CDR3 length is 9 residues. CDR3 DNA sequence: TGTGCCAGCTCCGGGGAGCTGTTTTTT. Translated, it gives CASSGELFF.

Here the CDR3 DNA reads TGTGCCAGCAGTTATTCTAGCGGTTCCTACAATGAGCAGTTCTTC. Its translation is CASSYSSGSYNEQFF. V is TRBV7-2 and J is TRBJ2-1, with 7 bases aligning to TRBD2. Germline V gene lookup returns CDR1 SGHTA and CDR2 FQGNSA. CDR3 length: 15 amino acids. V was pared by 6 bases and J by 1 base, with 6 bases of the junction left unmatched.

This clonotype was detected many times. The chain combines TRBV5-1 with TRBJ1-1; the D gene is possibly TRBD1 (6 bases). The CDR3 contains 14 residues. Germline V gives CDR1 SGHRS, CDR2 YFSETQ. Trimming shortened V by 5 bases and J by 2 bases, and 13 bases separated the two germline ends. In DNA form, the CDR3 reads TGCGCCAGCAGGCAGGGGTCTTCAAACACTGAAGCTTTCTTT. Encoded protein: CASRQGSSNTEAFF. The full variable domain, in which reference TRBV5-1 and TRBJ1-1 provide the parts outside the CDR3, is KAGVTQTPRYLIKTRGQQVTLSCSPISGHRSVSWYQQTPGQGLQFLFEYFSETQRNKGNFPGRFSGRQFSNSRSEMNVSTLELGDSALYLCASRQGSSNTEAFFGQGTRLTVV.

Only a few counts were recorded for this clonotype. V is TRBV2 and J is TRBJ2-5; 9 bases are shared with TRBD1. Germline loops: CDR1 SNHLY, CDR2 FYNNEI. V dropped 5 bases and J dropped 7; count of bases not matched to a gene: 11. The CDR3 runs to 15 residues. The CDR3 DNA sequence: TGTGCCAGCAGTACCGGACAGGGGTTTCGTGTGACCCAGTACTTC. This sequence encodes CASSTGQGFRVTQYF.

This clonotype was recorded only once. The gene calls are TRBV14 and TRBJ2-1; TRBD2 aligns across 10 bases. This CDR3 is 18 amino acids long. CDR1 is SGHDN, CDR2 FVKESK, per germline. V lost 4 bases, J lost 4 bases, and 13 bases stayed unmatched. The CDR3 sequence is CASSLRNRTSGSYNEQFF. The DNA for the CDR3 is TGTGCCAGCAGCCTAAGGAACCGGACTAGCGGCTCTTACAATGAGCAGTTCTTC.

The chain employs TRBV27 and TRBJ1-6; 7 nucleotides match TRBD1. CDR3 length equals 14 residues. Germline V CDR1 and CDR2: MNHEY, SMNVEV (reference sequence). The V segment lost 5 bases and the J segment 7 bases; nucleotides outside the gene matches: 5. This CDR3 is CASSLRDRNSPLHF. DNA for the CDR3: TGTGCCAGCAGTCTCCGGGACAGAAATTCACCCCTCCACTTT.

A few counts support this clonotype. This rearrangement joins TRBV20-1 to TRBJ2-3; 9 nucleotides line up with TRBD2. Trimming took 1 base from V and 1 from J; bases not matched to a gene: 12. Per the germline V gene, CDR1 is DFQATT and CDR2 is SNEGSKA (reference sequence). CDR3 length equals 18 residues. The CDR3 coding sequence is TGCAGTGCTAGAGTTTCAAGCGGGGGGATCGGGGGCACAGATACGCAGTATTTT. This gives the protein CSARVSSGGIGGTDTQYF.

The CDR3 sequence: CSVYGGHNEQFF. In DNA form, the CDR3 reads TGCAGCGTTTACGGGGGCCACAATGAGCAGTTCTTC. The chain employs TRBV29-1 and TRBJ2-1, with D tentatively TRBD1 or TRBD2 (6 bases each). Germline V gives CDR1 SQVTM, CDR2 ANQGSEA. CDR3 length equals 12 residues. V lost 5 bases, J lost 5 bases, and 10 bases lay in between.

This clonotype was found a few times. The CDR3 DNA sequence: TGTGCCAGCAGTTTCCCCGGGACGGCAAATCAGCCCCAGCATTTT. Its protein is CASSFPGTANQPQHF. This chain joins TRBV6-2 or TRBV6-3 and TRBJ1-5, with D perhaps matching TRBD1 (5 bases). This CDR3 has 15 residues. CDR1 is MNHEY and CDR2 is SVGEGT in the germline V gene. V was pared by 4 bases and J by 4 bases, with 14 bases between.

This clonotype has more than one count but fewer than ten. V and J are TRBV7-2 and TRBJ2-1; no clear D. Germline assignment: CDR1 SGHTA and CDR2 FQGNSA. The CDR3 extends over 16 amino acids. Trimming shortened V by 1 base and J by 2 bases, and 12 bases separated the two germline ends. CDR3 in amino acids: CASSLDSLDPYNEQFF. Written as DNA, the CDR3 is TGTGCCAGCAGCTTAGACAGTCTTGACCCCTACAATGAGCAGTTCTTC.

This clonotype turned up a few times. The V call is TRBV12-3 or TRBV12-4, the J call TRBJ2-7; D gene ambiguous. The CDR3 sequence is 12 residues long. V lost 8 bases to trimming and J lost 3 bases, with 11 bases between them. The CDR3 DNA is TGTGCCAGCTTAGGGCTGAACTACGAGCAGTACTTC. Translating gives CASLGLNYEQYF.

This rearrangement joins TRBV20-1 to TRBJ2-2; D remains ambiguous. Trimming took 6 bases from V and 4 from J, leaving 15 bases between them. The CDR3 is 14 amino acids. Germline V gives CDR1 DFQATT, CDR2 SNEGSKA (reference sequence). The CDR3 sequence is CSARHPSGTGELFF. The DNA for the CDR3 is TGCAGTGCCCGGCACCCCTCGGGCACCGGGGAGCTGTTTTTT.

This clonotype has more than one count but fewer than ten. The chain's CDR3 is CASSWEGQGGQFF. CDR3 sequence (DNA): TGTGCCAGCAGCTGGGAGGGACAGGGTGGTCAGTTCTTC. J is TRBJ2-1 and V is TRBV7-9; 9 bases are shared with TRBD1. The CDR3 loop spans 13 amino acids. V lost 4 bases and J lost 13; bases outside the gene matches: 8. The germline V gene has CDR1 SEHNR and CDR2 FQNEAQ (reference sequence).

The table lists this clonotype with a few counts. The gene calls are TRBV6-1 and TRBJ2-3; the D call may be TRBD1 or TRBD2 (6 bases each). The V gene's germline CDR1 is MNHNS and CDR2 SASEGT. Trimming removed 5 bases from V and 2 bases from J, with 17 bases in between. The CDR3 consists of 16 residues. CDR3 sequence reads: CASSRGTPAATDTQYF. The CDR3 DNA sequence: TGTGCCAGCAGTCGGGGGACACCGGCGGCCACAGATACGCAGTATTTT.

This clonotype came up a few times. V and J are TRBV7-8 and TRBJ2-6, with 8 bases lining up with TRBD1. The germline gives CDR1 SGHVS, CDR2 FQNEAQ. The length of the CDR3 is 17 residues. V shed 0 bases and J 2 bases; nucleotides not matched to a gene: 3. CDR3 residues: CASSLAATGAGANVLTF. For the CDR3, the DNA is TGTGCCAGCAGCTTAGCGGCGACAGGGGCTGGGGCCAACGTCCTGACTTTC.

The CDR3 nucleotides are TGCGCCAGCAGCCAAGTCGGGAGTTACACAGATACGCAGTATTTT. Translated: CASSQVGSYTDTQYF. The V gene is TRBV4-3, the J gene TRBJ2-3; possible D gene TRBD2, 6 bases. The CDR3 contains 15 residues. V was shortened by 1 base and J by 2 bases, with 10 bases between the two germline ends. The germline V gene encodes CDR1 LGHNA and CDR2 YSLEER.

This chain connects TRBV29-1 to TRBJ2-5; 11 nucleotides agree with TRBD2. Trimming cost V 0 bases and J 4 bases; bases outside gene matches: 1. Germline values: CDR1 SQVTM, CDR2 ANQGSEA. This CDR3 comprises 14 residues. CDR3 nucleotide sequence: TGCAGCGTTGAAGATAGCGGGGGGGCAGAGACCCAGTACTTC. It translates to CSVEDSGGAETQYF. The entire variable domain, with the rest obtained from reference TRBV29-1 and TRBJ2-5, is as follows: SAVISQKPSRDICQRGTSLTIQCQVDSQVTMMFWYRQQPGQSLTLIATANQGSEATYESGFVIDKFPISRPNLTFSTLTVSNMSPEDSSIYLCSVEDSGGAETQYFGPGTRLLVL.

Concerning this clonotype: Relative to the germline gene, one junction end is altered; a read error may explain this. V gene TRBV5-1 combines with J gene TRBJ2-3, with D maybe TRBD2 (5 bases). Germline V gene data show CDR1 as SGHRS and CDR2 as YFSETQ. The CDR3 spans 14 residues. The CDR3 loop is CASSFSGVADTLYF. CDR3 nucleotide sequence: TGCGCCAGCAGCTTCTCCGGGGTGGCAGATACGCTGTATTTT.